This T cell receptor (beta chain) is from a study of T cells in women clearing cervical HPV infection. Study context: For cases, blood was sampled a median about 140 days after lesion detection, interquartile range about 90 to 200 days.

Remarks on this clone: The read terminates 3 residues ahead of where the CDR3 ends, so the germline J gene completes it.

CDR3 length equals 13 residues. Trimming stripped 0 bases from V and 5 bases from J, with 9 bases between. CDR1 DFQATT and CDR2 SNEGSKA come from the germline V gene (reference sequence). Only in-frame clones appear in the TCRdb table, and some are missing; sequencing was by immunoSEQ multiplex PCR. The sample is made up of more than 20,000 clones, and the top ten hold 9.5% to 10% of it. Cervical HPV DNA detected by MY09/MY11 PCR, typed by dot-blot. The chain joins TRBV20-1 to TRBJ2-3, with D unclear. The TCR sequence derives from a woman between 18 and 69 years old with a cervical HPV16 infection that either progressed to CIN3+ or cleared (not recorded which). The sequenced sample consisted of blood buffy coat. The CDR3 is CSARDGYIDTQYF. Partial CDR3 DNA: TGCAGTGCTAGAGACGGTTATATAGATACG.